This paragraph covers one TCR beta chain sequence. Its specificity is unknown. These data are taken from a study of T cell responses to AZD1222 COVID-19 vaccine. The study's findings and limits: Unmutated regions of variants are reportedly targeted by nearly half of spike-specific TCRs. The study found Spike-specific TCR breadth and depth rose after two AZD1222 doses. The span of vaccine-associated CD4 TCRs extended across spike, with dominance at 160-218 and 743-854.

Second doses were pooled across both intervals (about 4 or about 12 weeks). Repertoires were generated with immunoSEQ multiplex PCR, while TCRdb's copy carries only in-frame clones and drops some. Here the sample spans more than 85,000 clones, 94% being singletons. The CDR3 has 20 amino acids. Trimming shortened V by 4 bases and J by 0 bases, and 27 bases separated the two germline ends. From germline, CDR1 is ENHRY and CDR2 SYGVKD. This clonotype originated in an adult who received the AZD1222 COVID-19 vaccine. The chain couples TRBV10-3 to TRBJ1-1; D ambiguous. The material was peripheral blood, obtained 28 days after the second AZD1222 dose. This CDR3 is CAISVMELHLSGGLNTEAFF. The CDR3 DNA reads TGTGCCATCAGTGTTATGGAATTACACCTCTCGGGCGGGCTGAACACTGAAGCTTTCTTT.